This T cell receptor (beta chain) was found in a study of blood T cell repertoires in COVID-19. Two negative PCRs, clearance, or symptom resolution were required of recovered Cohort 3 donors. The germline CDR1 and CDR2 sequences are ENHRY and SYGVKD. Trimming cost V 5 bases and J 3 bases, with 10 bases left between them. The CDR3 has 13 residues. Libraries were prepared by immunoSEQ multiplex PCR; TCRdb keeps only in-frame clonotypes and omits some of them. Seen here are 250,000 to 300,000 clones, just over 85% observed once, and the top ten hold roughly a sixth. The sample was PBMCs or T cells enriched from blood (not recorded which). The TCR originated in a man in his late teens or twenties who had recovered from COVID-19. The rearrangement joins TRBV10-3 to TRBJ1-2; D gene unclear. The CDR3 nucleotides are TGTGCCATCAGTACGGAGGAATACTATGGCTACACCTTC. Protein: CAISTEEYYGYTF.